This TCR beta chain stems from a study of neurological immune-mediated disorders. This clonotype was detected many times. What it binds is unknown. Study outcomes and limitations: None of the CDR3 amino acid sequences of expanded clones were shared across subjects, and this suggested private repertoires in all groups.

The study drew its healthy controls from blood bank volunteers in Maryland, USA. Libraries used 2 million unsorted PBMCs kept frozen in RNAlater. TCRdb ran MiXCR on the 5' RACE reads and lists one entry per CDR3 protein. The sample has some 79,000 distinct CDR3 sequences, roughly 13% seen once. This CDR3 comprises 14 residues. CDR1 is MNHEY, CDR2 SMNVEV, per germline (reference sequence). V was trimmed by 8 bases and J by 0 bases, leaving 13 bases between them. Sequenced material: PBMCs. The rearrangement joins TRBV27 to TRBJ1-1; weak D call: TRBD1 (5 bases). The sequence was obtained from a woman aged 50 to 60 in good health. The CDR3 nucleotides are TGTGCCAGCTCTTTGATGGGGCTGAACACTGAAGCTTTCTTT. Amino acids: CASSLMGLNTEAFF.